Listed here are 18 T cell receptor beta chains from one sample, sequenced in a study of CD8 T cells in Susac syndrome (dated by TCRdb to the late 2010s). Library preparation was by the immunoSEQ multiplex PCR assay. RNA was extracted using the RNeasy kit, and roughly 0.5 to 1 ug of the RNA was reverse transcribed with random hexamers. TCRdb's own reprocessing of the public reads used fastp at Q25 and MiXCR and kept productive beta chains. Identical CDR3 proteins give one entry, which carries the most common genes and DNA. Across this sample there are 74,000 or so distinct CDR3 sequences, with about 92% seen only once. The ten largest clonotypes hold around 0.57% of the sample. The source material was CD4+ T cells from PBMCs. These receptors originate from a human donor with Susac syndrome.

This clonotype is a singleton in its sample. The CDR3 loop is CASSSGLGRDTQYF. The CDR3 coding sequence is TGTGCCAGCAGCTCAGGACTAGGCCGGGATACGCAGTATTTT. This chain connects TRBV5-4 to TRBJ2-3; 7 nucleotides align to TRBD2. V shed 3 bases and J 6 bases; nucleotides not matched to a gene: 7. CDR1 SGHNT and CDR2 YYREEE come from the germline V gene (reference sequence). This CDR3 comprises 14 residues.

CDR3 DNA: TGTGCCAGCAGCTTAGCGAGTCCGAACTACAATGAGCAGTTCTTC. Its translation is CASSLASPNYNEQFF. This chain uses TRBV7-3 with TRBJ2-1; no clear D. V was pared by 2 bases and J by 3 bases, with 11 bases between. There are 15 residues in the CDR3. Germline assignment: CDR1 SGHTA and CDR2 FQGTGA.

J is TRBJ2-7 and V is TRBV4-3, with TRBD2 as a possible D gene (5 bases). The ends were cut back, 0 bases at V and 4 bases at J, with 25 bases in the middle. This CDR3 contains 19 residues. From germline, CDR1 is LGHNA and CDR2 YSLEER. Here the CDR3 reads CASSQETWKGVSPFYEQYF. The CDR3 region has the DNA TGCGCCAGCAGCCAAGAGACCTGGAAGGGAGTTTCCCCGTTTTACGAGCAGTACTTC.

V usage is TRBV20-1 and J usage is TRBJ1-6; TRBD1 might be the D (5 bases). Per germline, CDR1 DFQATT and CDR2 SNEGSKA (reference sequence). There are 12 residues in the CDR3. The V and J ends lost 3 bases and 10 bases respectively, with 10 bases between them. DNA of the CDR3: TGCAGTGCTAGGAGGGGCGAATCACCCCTCCACTTT. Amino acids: CSARRGESPLHF.

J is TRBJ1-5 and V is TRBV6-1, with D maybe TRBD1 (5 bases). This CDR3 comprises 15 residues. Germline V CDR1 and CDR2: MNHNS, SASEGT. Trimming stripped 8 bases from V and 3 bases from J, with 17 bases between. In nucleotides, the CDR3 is TGTGCCAGCTTAAGCTTGGGACTGATCAATCAGCCCCAGCATTTT. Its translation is CASLSLGLINQPQHF.

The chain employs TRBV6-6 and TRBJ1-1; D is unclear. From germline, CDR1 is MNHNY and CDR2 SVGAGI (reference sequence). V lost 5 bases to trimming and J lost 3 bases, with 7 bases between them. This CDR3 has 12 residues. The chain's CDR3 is CASSVEYTEAFF. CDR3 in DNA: TGTGCCAGCAGTGTTGAGTACACTGAAGCTTTCTTT.

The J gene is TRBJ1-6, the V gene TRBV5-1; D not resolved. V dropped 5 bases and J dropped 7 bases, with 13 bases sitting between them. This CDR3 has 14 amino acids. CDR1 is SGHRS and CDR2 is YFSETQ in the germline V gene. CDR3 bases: TGCGCCAGCAGGAACCCGGCCGCGAATTCACCCCTCCACTTT. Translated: CASRNPAANSPLHF.

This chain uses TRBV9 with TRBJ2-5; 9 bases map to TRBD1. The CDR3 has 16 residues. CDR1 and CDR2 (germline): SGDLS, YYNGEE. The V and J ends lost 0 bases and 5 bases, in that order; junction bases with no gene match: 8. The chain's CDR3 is CASSVAPTGGHETQYF. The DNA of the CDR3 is TGTGCCAGCAGCGTAGCTCCGACAGGGGGTCACGAGACCCAGTACTTC.

Here the CDR3 reads CASSYAGTTQFSTDTQYF. CDR3 bases: TGTGCCAGCAGCTACGCAGGGACTACGCAATTTAGCACAGATACGCAGTATTTT. The chain recombines TRBV7-6 with TRBJ2-3, with TRBD2 matching 7 bases. Germline V gives CDR1 SGHVS, CDR2 FNYEAQ. J gave up 0 bases and V 4 bases, and 13 bases lay outside the gene matches. CDR3 length: 18 residues.

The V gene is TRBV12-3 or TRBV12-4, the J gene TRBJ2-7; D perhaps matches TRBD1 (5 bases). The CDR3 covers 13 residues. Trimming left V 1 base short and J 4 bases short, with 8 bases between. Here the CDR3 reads CASSLEPGYEQYF. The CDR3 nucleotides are TGTGCCAGCAGTTTAGAACCAGGGTACGAGCAGTACTTC.

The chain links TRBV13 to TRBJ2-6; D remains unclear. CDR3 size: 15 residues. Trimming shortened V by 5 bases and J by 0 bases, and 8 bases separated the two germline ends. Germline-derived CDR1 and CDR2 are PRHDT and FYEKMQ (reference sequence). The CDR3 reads CASSPYASGANVLTF. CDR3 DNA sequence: TGTGCCAGCAGCCCCTACGCCTCTGGGGCCAACGTCCTGACTTTC.

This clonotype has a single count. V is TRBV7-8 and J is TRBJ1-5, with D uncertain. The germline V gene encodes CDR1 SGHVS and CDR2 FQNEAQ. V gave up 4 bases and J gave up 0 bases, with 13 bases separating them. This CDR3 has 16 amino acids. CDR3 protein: CASSSGIRYSNQPQHF. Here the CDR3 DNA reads TGTGCCAGCAGCTCGGGGATCAGGTATAGCAATCAGCCCCAGCATTTT.

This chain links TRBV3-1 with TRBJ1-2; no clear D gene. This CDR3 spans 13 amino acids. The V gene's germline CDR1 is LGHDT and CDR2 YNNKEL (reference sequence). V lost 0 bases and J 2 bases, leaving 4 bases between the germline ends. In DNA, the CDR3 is TGTGCCAGCAGCCAAGATCCCAACTATGGCTACACCTTC. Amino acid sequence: CASSQDPNYGYTF. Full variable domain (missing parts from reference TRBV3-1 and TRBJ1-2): DTAVSQTPKYLVTQMGNDKSIKCEQNLGHDTMYWYKQDSKKFLKIMFSYNNKELIINETVPNRFSPKSPDKAHLNLHINSLELGDSAVYFCASSQDPNYGYTFGSGTRLTVV.

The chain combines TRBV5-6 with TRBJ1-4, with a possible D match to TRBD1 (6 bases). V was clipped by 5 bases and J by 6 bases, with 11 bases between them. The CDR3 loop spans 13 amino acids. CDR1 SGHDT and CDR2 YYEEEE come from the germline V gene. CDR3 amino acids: CASRRTVDEKLFF. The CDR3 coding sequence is TGTGCCAGCAGAAGGACAGTAGATGAAAAACTGTTTTTT.

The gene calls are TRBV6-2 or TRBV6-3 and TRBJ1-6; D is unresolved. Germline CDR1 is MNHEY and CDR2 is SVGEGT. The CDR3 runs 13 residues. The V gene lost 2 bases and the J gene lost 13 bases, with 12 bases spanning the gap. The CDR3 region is CASSYDIQFPLHF. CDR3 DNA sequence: TGTGCCAGCAGTTACGACATTCAGTTCCCCCTCCACTTT.

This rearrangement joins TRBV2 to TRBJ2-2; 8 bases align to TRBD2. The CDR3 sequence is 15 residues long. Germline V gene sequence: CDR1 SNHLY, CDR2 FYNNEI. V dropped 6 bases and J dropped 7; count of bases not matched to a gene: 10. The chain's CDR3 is CASRPSGSQIGELFF. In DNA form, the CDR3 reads TGTGCCAGCAGACCCAGCGGGAGTCAAATCGGGGAGCTGTTTTTT.

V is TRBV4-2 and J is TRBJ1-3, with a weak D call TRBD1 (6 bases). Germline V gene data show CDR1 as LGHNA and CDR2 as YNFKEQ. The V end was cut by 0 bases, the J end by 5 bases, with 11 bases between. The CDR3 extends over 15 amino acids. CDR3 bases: TGTGCCAGCAGCCAAGAGTGGGGGGCGAGAAACACCATATATTTT. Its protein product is CASSQEWGARNTIYF.

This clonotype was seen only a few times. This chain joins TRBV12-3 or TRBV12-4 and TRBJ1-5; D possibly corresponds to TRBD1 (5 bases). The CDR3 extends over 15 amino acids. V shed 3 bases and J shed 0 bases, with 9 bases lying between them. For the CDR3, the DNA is TGTGCCAGCAGTTTGGGGGGGGGTAGCAATCAGCCCCAGCATTTT. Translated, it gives CASSLGGGSNQPQHF.